This T cell receptor beta chain emerged from a study of blood T cell repertoires in COVID-19. The overall study: Acute-phase and convalescent COVID-19 samples originated in the United States, Italy and Spain.

Authors' analysis steps: By means of reference gene primer amplification, nucleated cell counts were estimated. Assay used: immunoSEQ multiplex PCR; TCRdb lists only in-frame clones, some missing. V, J and clone size derive from that table, while D and trimming were established from the DNA sequence. The sample lists more than 200,000 clones, 70% to 90% occurring once. Sequencing was performed on peripheral blood. The receptor's source is a man older than 75 with acute or convalescent COVID-19.

The CDR3 region is CASRTSSETFF. The CDR3 nucleotides are TGTGCCAGCAGGACAAGCTCCGAGACTTTCTTT. The chain recombines TRBV12-3 or TRBV12-4 with TRBJ1-1; D gene ambiguous. CDR3 size: 11 residues. V was pared by 6 bases and J by 12 bases, with 14 bases between.